A single T cell receptor (beta chain) is shown here with its context. Its target is not known. There are 14 residues in the CDR3. The germline V gene encodes CDR1 LGHNA and CDR2 YNFKEQ. Trimming shortened V by 3 bases and J by 2 bases, and 7 bases separated the two germline ends. This entry belongs to a study of vaccination effects on CD4 cells after COVID-19. Measured with immunoSEQ multiplex PCR; TCRdb has only the in-frame clones, and not every one. This table holds tens of thousands of clones, 70% to 80% found once. Antigen-specific CD4+ T cells expanded by the ViraFEST assay with viral peptide pools were then sequenced. It was after 10 days of culture that CD4+ T cells were isolated. The person had PCR-confirmed SARS-CoV-2 infection between March and December 2020.

The sequence was obtained from a human donor who had a prior SARS-CoV-2 infection. The sample here was CD4+ T cells from PBMCs cultured with a peptide pool, taken before COVID-19 vaccination. The chain is built from TRBV4-2 and TRBJ2-2, with D unresolved. CDR3 amino acids: CASSHRENTGELFF. Written as DNA, the CDR3 is TGTGCCAGCAGCCATAGGGAAAACACCGGGGAGCTGTTTTTT.